This is a list of T cell receptor beta chains from one sample in a study of T cells in Graves' hyperthyroidism and ophthalmopathy. TCRdb re-analysed the multiplex PCR reads in MiXCR, keeping a single row per CDR3 protein. The data hold about 360,000 distinct CDR3 sequences, with around 14% observed a single time. Material: blood. The receptors were gathered from a woman aged 18-29 years with Graves' hyperthyroidism. The CDR3 runs from the conserved cysteine through the conserved F or W. Each record gives: clone size, V gene, D gene, J gene, CDR3 DNA, CDR3 protein. The D gene is left open where the match is weak. A clone size is listed for some rows: how often the clone was seen (once, few, many), or a class if it is expanded.

clone_size: -; v_call: TRBV7-2; d_call: -; j_call: TRBJ1-3; cdr3_nt: TGTGCCTGCAGCTTCAACCCCCCCCCAAACTCTGGAAACACCATATATTTT; cdr3_aa: CACSFNPPPNSGNTIYF
clone_size: many; v_call: TRBV6-2/TRBV6-3; d_call: -; j_call: TRBJ2-1; cdr3_nt: TGTGCCAGCAGTGTGACAGACAGCTCCTACAATGAGCAGTTCTTC; cdr3_aa: CASSVTDSSYNEQFF
clone_size: many; v_call: TRBV6-2/TRBV6-3; d_call: -; j_call: TRBJ2-5; cdr3_nt: TGTGCCAGCAGGCTGGGGCAGCAAGAGACCCAGTACTTC; cdr3_aa: CASRLGQQETQYF
clone_size: few; v_call: TRBV10-3; d_call: TRBD1; j_call: TRBJ2-2; cdr3_nt: TGTGCCATCAGTGGGGACAGGACGGCCACCGGGGAGCTGTTTTTT; cdr3_aa: CAISGDRTATGELFF
clone_size: many; v_call: TRBV6-1; d_call: -; j_call: TRBJ2-3; cdr3_nt: TGTGCCAGCAGGGAACTTGCAGATACGCAGTATTTT; cdr3_aa: CASRELADTQYF
clone_size: many; v_call: TRBV5-1; d_call: TRBD2; j_call: TRBJ2-1; cdr3_nt: TGCGCCAGCAGCTTGGTAGCGGGAGGGCCTAATGAGCAGTTCTTC; cdr3_aa: CASSLVAGGPNEQFF
clone_size: -; v_call: TRBV25-1; d_call: -; j_call: TRBJ1-5; cdr3_nt: TGTGCCAGCAGTGTCCTGTTAGGGAGTAGCAATCAGCCCCAGCATTTT; cdr3_aa: CASSVLLGSSNQPQHF
clone_size: many; v_call: TRBV15; d_call: -; j_call: TRBJ2-2; cdr3_nt: TGTGCCACCAGCAGAGATAAGGAGACAGCGAACACCGGGGAGCTGTTTTTT; cdr3_aa: CATSRDKETANTGELFF
clone_size: -; v_call: TRBV20-1; d_call: -; j_call: TRBJ2-2; cdr3_nt: TGCAGTGCTAGAAGGACCGGGGAGCTGTTTTTT; cdr3_aa: CSARRTGELFF
clone_size: many; v_call: TRBV6-1; d_call: -; j_call: TRBJ1-1; cdr3_nt: TGTGCCAGCAGCCGCCTAGCCAGTGAAGCTTTCTTT; cdr3_aa: CASSRLASEAFF
clone_size: few; v_call: TRBV6-1; d_call: TRBD1; j_call: TRBJ1-5; cdr3_nt: TGTGCCAGCAGTTATGGGACAGAGCTTCCGCCCCAGCATTTT; cdr3_aa: CASSYGTELPPQHF
clone_size: few; v_call: TRBV30; d_call: -; j_call: TRBJ1-2; cdr3_nt: TGTGCCTGGAGTCAGGGACAAGGAATCTATGGCTACACCTTC; cdr3_aa: CAWSQGQGIYGYTF
clone_size: -; v_call: TRBV20-1; d_call: -; j_call: TRBJ1-4; cdr3_nt: TGCAGTGCTAGCCTGCGGGGGAGGGTGGAACTGTTTTTT; cdr3_aa: CSASLRGRVELFF
clone_size: few; v_call: TRBV28; d_call: TRBD1; j_call: TRBJ1-2; cdr3_nt: TGTGCCAGCAGTTTAGGACAGGGGATCCTACTTAACTATGGCTGCACCTTC; cdr3_aa: CASSLGQGILLNYGCTF
clone_size: many; v_call: TRBV5-5; d_call: -; j_call: TRBJ2-5; cdr3_nt: TGTGCCAGCAGCTTGGTCTCCGCGGCACAAGAGACCCAGTACTTC; cdr3_aa: CASSLVSAAQETQYF
clone_size: once; v_call: TRBV7-9; d_call: TRBD1; j_call: TRBJ1-2; cdr3_nt: TGTGCCAGCACCGAATCGAGGGACAGAAAACATGGCTACACCTTC; cdr3_aa: CASTESRDRKHGYTF
clone_size: -; v_call: TRBV5-1; d_call: TRBD1; j_call: TRBJ2-3; cdr3_nt: TGCGCCAGCAGCTCGCCGGGACAGGAGAACCACAGGGACACAGATACGCAGTATTTT; cdr3_aa: CASSSPGQENHRDTDTQYF
clone_size: many; v_call: TRBV2; d_call: TRBD2; j_call: TRBJ2-1; cdr3_nt: TGTGCCAGCAGTGGTCTAGCGGGAGGTCTGGGTTACAATGAGCAGTTCTTC; cdr3_aa: CASSGLAGGLGYNEQFF
clone_size: many; v_call: TRBV25-1; d_call: -; j_call: TRBJ2-7; cdr3_nt: TGTGCCAGCAGGGCCCACTCTCTAGAGGTGGACGGCCCCCCAACTATATACTACGAGCAGTACTTC; cdr3_aa: CASRAHSLEVDGPPTIYYEQYF
clone_size: few; v_call: TRBV5-1; d_call: TRBD1; j_call: TRBJ1-1; cdr3_nt: TGCGCCAGCAGCTCCCCCGACAGGGCCCCCAATGAAGCTTTCTTT; cdr3_aa: CASSSPDRAPNEAFF
clone_size: many; v_call: TRBV6-2/TRBV6-3; d_call: TRBD2; j_call: TRBJ2-7; cdr3_nt: TGTGCCAGCAGTGGGGGACTAGCGGGAGGTGGCCACGAGCAGTACTTC; cdr3_aa: CASSGGLAGGGHEQYF
clone_size: -; v_call: TRBV27; d_call: -; j_call: TRBJ2-2; cdr3_nt: TGTGCCAGCAGCTCCCTGGGGGCGACCGACACCGGGGAGCTGTTTTTT; cdr3_aa: CASSSLGATDTGELFF
clone_size: many; v_call: TRBV2; d_call: TRBD1; j_call: TRBJ2-2; cdr3_nt: TGTGCCAGTGCCGGGACAGGGGGCGTCACCGGGGAGCTGTTTTTT; cdr3_aa: CASAGTGGVTGELFF
clone_size: many; v_call: TRBV2; d_call: -; j_call: TRBJ2-1; cdr3_nt: TGTGCCAGCAGGGGGGGCCCCTACAATGAGCAGTTCTTC; cdr3_aa: CASRGGPYNEQFF
clone_size: -; v_call: TRBV20-1; d_call: TRBD2; j_call: TRBJ2-7; cdr3_nt: TGCAGTGCTAAAGATCCCCCTAGCGGGAGTTCCTACGAGCAGTACTTC; cdr3_aa: CSAKDPPSGSSYEQYF
clone_size: -; v_call: TRBV3-1; d_call: TRBD2; j_call: TRBJ2-7; cdr3_nt: TGTGCCAGCAGCCGCAGTAGCGGGGGGGACCTGGAGCAGTACTTC; cdr3_aa: CASSRSSGGDLEQYF
clone_size: few; v_call: TRBV5-6; d_call: TRBD1; j_call: TRBJ2-5; cdr3_nt: TGTGCCAGCAGCTTGCCAGGACAGGGTTTAGAGACCCAGTACTTC; cdr3_aa: CASSLPGQGLETQYF
clone_size: few; v_call: TRBV2; d_call: -; j_call: TRBJ1-4; cdr3_nt: TGTGCCAGCAGCCTCGAGGAGGGGGATAAACTGTTTTTT; cdr3_aa: CASSLEEGDKLFF